These T cell receptor beta chains were read from a single sample in a study of stem cell transplantation in POMP-related autoinflammatory disease. TCRdb's copy holds only in-frame clones and misses some; the assay was immunoSEQ multiplex PCR. The sample has 68,000 or so clones, roughly 91% seen once. The source was CD4+ T cells from PBMCs, collected after stem cell transplantation. These receptor sequences come from a human patient with POMP-related autoinflammation and immune dysregulation (PRAID). T cells may partly derive from the graft donor. The CDR3 runs from the conserved cysteine through the conserved F or W. Fields, in order: CDR3 protein, V gene, D gene, J gene. D genes are given only for firm matches.

CATSRDASGRAKTDTQYF | TRBV15 | TRBD2 | TRBJ2-3
CASTAPGLATYEQFF | TRBV19 | TRBD2 | TRBJ2-1
CASSLEGNQETQYF | TRBV5-1 | - | TRBJ2-5
CASSVAVAGVGEQFF | TRBV9 | TRBD2 | TRBJ2-1
CASSQNGNPNQPQHF | TRBV4-1 | - | TRBJ1-5
CASSQSWDRGTNTEAFF | TRBV3-1/TRBV3-2 | TRBD1 | TRBJ1-1
CASRASRLAGVSSGWDEQFF | TRBV2 | TRBD2 | TRBJ2-1
CASSRKDRGGNTIYF | TRBV7-9 | TRBD1 | TRBJ1-3
CASRRTSGGPTGELFF | TRBV19 | TRBD2 | TRBJ2-2
CASSMNPYNEQFF | TRBV19 | - | TRBJ2-1
CASSSRPGQGETQYF | TRBV7-2 | TRBD1 | TRBJ2-5
CSVDSPQQGRNTEAFF | TRBV29-1 | - | TRBJ1-1
CASSYSRQGDQPQHF | TRBV6-6 | TRBD1 | TRBJ1-5
CASSLVIGNTGELFF | TRBV5-1 | - | TRBJ2-2
CASSLYRGDTQYF | TRBV11-3 | TRBD1 | TRBJ2-3
CASGVQGVNYGYTF | TRBV28 | TRBD1 | TRBJ1-2
CASSQTGFGYTF | TRBV9 | - | TRBJ1-2
CASSPTSTDTQYF | TRBV28 | - | TRBJ2-3
CAWSVGGSYEQYF | TRBV30 | - | TRBJ2-7
CASSWDNQETQYF | TRBV5-6 | - | TRBJ2-5